This T cell receptor beta chain is drawn from a study of blood T cell repertoires in COVID-19. Study as a whole: T cells, B-cell-depleted T cells, or PBMCs provided the cDNA or gDNA that served as material.

This CDR3 contains 13 residues. Per the germline V gene, CDR1 is MNHEY and CDR2 is SVGAGI. Trimming pared 4 bases from V and 2 bases from J, leaving 7 bases between. As originally analysed: How many nucleated cells were present was estimated from reference gene primer amplification. Repertoires were generated with immunoSEQ multiplex PCR, while TCRdb's copy carries only in-frame clones and drops some. V and J calls and clone size are those listed in that table; D and trimming were worked out from the DNA. The repertoire consists of 200,000 to 250,000 clones, with 65% to 90% occurring once and the leading ten covering about 6%.

This TCR derives from an older man with acute or convalescent COVID-19. The V call is TRBV6-5, the J call TRBJ2-3; no clear D gene. The specimen sequenced was peripheral blood. Here the CDR3 DNA reads TGTGCCAGCAGTTTCGACTTCACAGATACGCAGTATTTT. Translation gives CASSFDFTDTQYF.